One sample yielded the 9 T cell receptor beta chains listed below, sequenced in a study of cytomegalovirus exposure and HLA in healthy donors. PCR was performed using 60 Vbeta and 13 Jbeta primers. Sequenced by immunoSEQ multiplex PCR; TCRdb stores in-frame clones only, minus some. The table includes over 100,000 clones, roughly 70% detected once. Sequences were obtained from PBMCs. The receptors were sampled from a man in his forties or fifties in good health and CMV-seropositive.

The gene calls are TRBV5-5 and TRBJ1-5; 9 bases match TRBD1. The CDR3 totals 20 residues. V trimming: 0 bases; J trimming: 2 bases; junction bases outside the gene matches: 15. The germline CDR1 and CDR2 sequences are SGHKS and YYEKEE (reference sequence). Here the CDR3 DNA reads TGTGCCAGCAGCTTGGGCTACAGGGGGCTACGGTTAGACGGCAATCAGCCCCAGCATTTT. As protein: CASSLGYRGLRLDGNQPQHF.

The chain is built from TRBV9 and TRBJ2-7, with TRBD1 matching 8 bases. V lost 4 bases and J lost 2; bases outside the gene matches: 8. From germline, CDR1 is SGDLS and CDR2 YYNGEE. This CDR3 region has 15 residues. Here the CDR3 DNA reads TGTGCCAGCAGCCGACACGGGGACAGGCCCTACGAGCAGTACTTC. It codes for CASSRHGDRPYEQYF.

The chain joins TRBV28 to TRBJ1-4, with 7 positions matching TRBD1. V lost 4 bases and J lost 2; bases outside the gene matches: 13. This CDR3 spans 18 amino acids. Germline loops: CDR1 MDHEN, CDR2 SYDVKM. CDR3 loop: CASSYTGTVGLTNEKLFF. CDR3 DNA sequence: TGTGCCAGCAGTTACACCGGGACAGTGGGTTTGACTAATGAAAAACTGTTTTTT.

The chain carries TRBV5-4 and TRBJ2-7; TRBD2 is a possible D gene (6 bases). The V and J ends lost 3 bases and 0 bases respectively, with 13 bases between them. The CDR3 consists of 15 residues. Germline CDR1 SGHNT, CDR2 YYREEE (reference sequence). The CDR3, as DNA: TGTGCCAGCAGCTGGGTGGGGACTGCCTCCTACGAGCAGTACTTC. Its translation is CASSWVGTASYEQYF.

This clone has more than one count but fewer than ten. The rearrangement links TRBV19 to TRBJ2-7; 7 bases agree with TRBD1. The CDR3 is 13 residues long. V shed 7 bases and J 6 bases; nucleotides not matched to a gene: 9. CDR1 and CDR2 (germline): LNHDA, SQIVND (reference sequence). The CDR3 DNA reads TGTGCCAGTAAGAACAGGGGCACGAGCGAGCAGTACTTC. This encodes CASKNRGTSEQYF.

This clone was found a few times. The chain joins TRBV5-1 to TRBJ1-2, with a tentative D call TRBD1 (5 bases). Trimming cost V 3 bases and J 12 bases, with 24 bases left between them. The CDR3 has 15 residues. In germline, CDR1 is SGHRS, CDR2 YFSETQ. Written as DNA, the CDR3 is TGCGCCAGCAGCTATAGAGGGGACTTCACTAGACCGGACACCTTC. Its translation is CASSYRGDFTRPDTF.

This chain joins TRBV15 and TRBJ1-4, with 7 nucleotides matching TRBD1. This CDR3 region has 15 residues. Trimming cost V 0 bases and J 10 bases; bases outside gene matches: 8. CDR1 is LNHNV and CDR2 is YYDKDF in the germline V gene (reference sequence). DNA of the CDR3: TGTGCCACCAGCAGAGATGCGAGACAGGGAGGAAAACTGTTTTTT. It specifies CATSRDARQGGKLFF. The full variable domain, rest sourced from reference TRBV15 and TRBJ1-4, is DAMVIQNPRYQVTQFGKPVTLSCSQTLNHNVMYWYQQKSSQAPKLLFHYYDKDFNNEADTPDNFQSRRPNTSFCFLDIRSPGLGDTAMYLCATSRDARQGGKLFFGSGTQLSVL.

This chain joins TRBV5-1 and TRBJ2-5; 12 bases map to TRBD1. Germline CDR1 SGHRS, CDR2 YFSETQ. V shed 4 bases and J 7 bases; nucleotides not matched to a gene: 11. This CDR3 spans 16 amino acids. CDR3 amino acids: CASSHTGTGGDGTQYF. DNA of the CDR3: TGCGCCAGCAGCCACACAGGGACAGGGGGCGACGGGACCCAGTACTTC.

The gene calls are TRBV11-2 and TRBJ2-1, with 12 bases fitting TRBD2. J was trimmed by 7 bases and V by 5 bases; bases with no gene match: 6. This CDR3 contains 15 residues. Per germline, CDR1 SGHAT and CDR2 FQNNGV. The CDR3 sequence is CASSILAGGMNEQFF. The DNA of the CDR3 is TGTGCCAGCAGCATACTAGCGGGAGGTATGAATGAGCAGTTCTTC.